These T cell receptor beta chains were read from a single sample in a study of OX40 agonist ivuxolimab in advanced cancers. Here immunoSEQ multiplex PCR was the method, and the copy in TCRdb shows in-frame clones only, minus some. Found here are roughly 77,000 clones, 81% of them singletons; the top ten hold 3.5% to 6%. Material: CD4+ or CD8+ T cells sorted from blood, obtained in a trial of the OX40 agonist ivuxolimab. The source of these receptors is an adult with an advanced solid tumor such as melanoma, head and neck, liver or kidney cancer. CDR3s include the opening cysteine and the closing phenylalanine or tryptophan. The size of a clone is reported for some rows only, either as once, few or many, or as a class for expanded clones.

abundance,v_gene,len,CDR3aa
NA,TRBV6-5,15,CAAARDGAYNSPLHF
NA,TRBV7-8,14,CASSIGTNQETQYF
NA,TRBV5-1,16,CASSYVAGASTDTQYF
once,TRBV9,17,CASSPGRGSGSRETQYF
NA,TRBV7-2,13,CASSSGQNYGYTF
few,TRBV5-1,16,CASSLGLAGGAETQYF
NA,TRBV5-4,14,CASSLDQGARALHF
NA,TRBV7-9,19,CASSSSILGQGTRGNTIYF
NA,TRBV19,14,CASSIGAWGYEQYF
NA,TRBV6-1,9,CASSQGQYF
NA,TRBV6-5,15,CASSYQSATTGELFF
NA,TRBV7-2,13,CASSRDRGEGYTF
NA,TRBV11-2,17,CASSPPVGHKGTGELFF
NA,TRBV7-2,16,CASSGQRTGPTGELFF
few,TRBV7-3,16,CASSLMGTGGNTEAFF
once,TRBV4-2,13,CASSPGALPEAFF
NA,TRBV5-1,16,CASSLRQGASGNTIYF
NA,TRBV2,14,CASRRDSPNQPQHF